The rows below give T cell receptor beta chains drawn from one sample of a study of shared clonotypes between healthy human individuals. Data came from immunoSEQ multiplex PCR; TCRdb stores just in-frame clones and leaves some out. The sample includes about 1.5 million clones, approximately 98% seen only once; the top ten take less than 0.55%. The sample was naive CD4+ T cells sorted from blood. These receptors originate from a man aged 25-40 years in good health. Both conserved end residues are part of each CDR3. Each record gives: V gene, J gene, CDR3 protein.

V gene: TRBV28; J gene: TRBJ2-3; CDR3 protein: CASSLLGTSSTSSTDTQYF
V gene: TRBV5-5; J gene: TRBJ1-2; CDR3 protein: CASSGGNGAYGYTF
V gene: TRBV28; J gene: TRBJ2-1; CDR3 protein: CVVRAGGGNEQFF
V gene: TRBV18; J gene: TRBJ2-3; CDR3 protein: CASSPLDRADTQYF
V gene: TRBV29-1; J gene: TRBJ2-2; CDR3 protein: CSVFETHTGELFF
V gene: TRBV28; J gene: TRBJ2-7; CDR3 protein: CASSQARWEQYF
V gene: TRBV18; J gene: TRBJ2-2; CDR3 protein: CASSPLAGANTGELFF
V gene: TRBV7-2; J gene: TRBJ2-7; CDR3 protein: CASSLLLAGGYEQYF
V gene: TRBV7-9; J gene: TRBJ2-3; CDR3 protein: CASSPPTSGSTDTQYF
V gene: TRBV25-1; J gene: TRBJ2-3; CDR3 protein: CASSEVIPDTQYF
V gene: TRBV10-3; J gene: TRBJ2-6; CDR3 protein: CAISEGVGRSSGANVLTF
V gene: TRBV19; J gene: TRBJ1-5; CDR3 protein: CASSMGDRFGNQPQHF
V gene: TRBV7-2; J gene: TRBJ2-7; CDR3 protein: CASSFGSEQYF
V gene: TRBV7-3; J gene: TRBJ2-1; CDR3 protein: CASSFLAGGGRRDNEQFF
V gene: TRBV5-4; J gene: TRBJ1-2; CDR3 protein: CASSLGRQGDYGYTF
V gene: TRBV29-1; J gene: TRBJ1-4; CDR3 protein: CSVTGSTNEKLFF
V gene: TRBV20-1; J gene: TRBJ2-7; CDR3 protein: CSARVYEQYF
V gene: TRBV7-2; J gene: TRBJ2-7; CDR3 protein: CASSLVGVRSEQYF
V gene: TRBV28; J gene: TRBJ2-1; CDR3 protein: CASSIIAGGQFF
V gene: TRBV5-1; J gene: TRBJ2-1; CDR3 protein: CASSYPSGKDNEQFF
V gene: TRBV4-1; J gene: TRBJ2-1; CDR3 protein: CASSQGLAGGNEQFF
V gene: TRBV27; J gene: TRBJ1-5; CDR3 protein: CASSFGGQPQHF
V gene: TRBV5-1; J gene: TRBJ2-1; CDR3 protein: CASSVLTSGRDYPHNEQFF
V gene: TRBV19; J gene: TRBJ2-1; CDR3 protein: CASSSLAANEQFF
V gene: TRBV5-5; J gene: TRBJ2-7; CDR3 protein: CASSTLPRDEQYF
V gene: TRBV29-1; J gene: TRBJ1-1; CDR3 protein: CSVQPSRDTEAFF
V gene: TRBV10-3; J gene: TRBJ1-1; CDR3 protein: CAIRVGVMNTEAFF
V gene: TRBV7-2; J gene: TRBJ2-7; CDR3 protein: CASSPGTGGGEQYF
V gene: TRBV5-4; J gene: TRBJ2-7; CDR3 protein: CASSLGGRGSYEQYF
V gene: TRBV6-5; J gene: TRBJ2-5; CDR3 protein: CAARAGAYQETQYF
V gene: TRBV30; J gene: TRBJ2-6; CDR3 protein: CAWSGSGANVLTF
V gene: TRBV2; J gene: TRBJ1-5; CDR3 protein: CASRAGQGGQPQHF
V gene: TRBV7-6; J gene: TRBJ2-7; CDR3 protein: CASSSTPGQGSYEQYF
V gene: TRBV5-6; J gene: TRBJ2-5; CDR3 protein: CASSLWGQEETQYF
V gene: TRBV10-3; J gene: TRBJ2-2; CDR3 protein: CAITPWAGVETGELFF
V gene: TRBV14; J gene: TRBJ2-2; CDR3 protein: CASSRMTGINTGELFF
V gene: TRBV15; J gene: TRBJ1-4; CDR3 protein: CATSRVGGVNEKLFF
V gene: TRBV4-3; J gene: TRBJ2-7; CDR3 protein: CASSRGPSGEQYF
V gene: TRBV5-1; J gene: TRBJ2-1; CDR3 protein: CASSSGTGGSYNEQFF
V gene: TRBV4-2; J gene: TRBJ2-7; CDR3 protein: CASSQVAGVGSYEQYF
V gene: TRBV29-1; J gene: TRBJ2-3; CDR3 protein: CSVRIEADTQYF
V gene: TRBV9; J gene: TRBJ1-1; CDR3 protein: CASSPQGGNTEAFF
V gene: TRBV5-8; J gene: TRBJ2-1; CDR3 protein: CASSSSGSSYNEQFF
V gene: TRBV30; J gene: TRBJ2-2; CDR3 protein: CAWSPAGYGELFF
V gene: TRBV28; J gene: TRBJ2-5; CDR3 protein: CASSSPGTGDETQYF